The 21 T cell receptor beta chains below all came from one sample that was sequenced in a study of OX40 agonist ivuxolimab in advanced cancers. Measured with immunoSEQ multiplex PCR; TCRdb has only the in-frame clones, and not every one. The data hold roughly 67,000 clones, with 92% observed a single time. This specimen was CD4+ or CD8+ T cells sorted from blood, taken in a trial of the OX40 agonist ivuxolimab. These receptors came from an adult with an advanced solid tumor such as melanoma, head and neck, liver or kidney cancer.

V usage is TRBV4-3 and J usage is TRBJ2-7, with D maybe TRBD1 (5 bases). The length of the CDR3 is 14 residues. The V end lost 3 bases, the J end lost 2 bases, and 11 bases lay between the germline ends. The germline gives CDR1 LGHNA, CDR2 YSLEER. The CDR3 is CASSQGTGTYEQYF. The CDR3 nucleotides are TGCGCCAGCAGCCAGGGAACAGGTACCTACGAGCAGTACTTC.

Only a few counts were recorded for this clone. V usage is TRBV7-7 and J usage is TRBJ2-5, with D perhaps matching TRBD2 (5 bases). This CDR3 spans 15 amino acids. Germline V gene data show CDR1 as SSHAT and CDR2 as FNYEAQ (reference sequence). V was clipped by 3 bases and J by 2 bases, with 13 bases between them. CDR3 region: CASSLAAANQETQYF. The DNA for the CDR3 is TGTGCCAGCAGCTTGGCAGCGGCGAATCAAGAGACCCAGTACTTC.

J is TRBJ2-3 and V is TRBV9, with a weak D call TRBD1 (5 bases). Germline V gives CDR1 SGDLS, CDR2 YYNGEE. V was clipped by 4 bases and J by 4 bases, with 19 bases between them. The CDR3 runs to 16 residues. CDR3 in amino acids: CASSYLDKGFADTQYF. CDR3 nucleotide sequence: TGTGCCAGCAGCTACCTAGATAAGGGGTTCGCAGATACGCAGTATTTT.

V and J are TRBV4-2 and TRBJ2-7, with TRBD1 identical over 8 bases. Germline-derived CDR1 and CDR2 are LGHNA and YNFKEQ. Trimming took 4 bases from V and 3 from J; bases not matched to a gene: 5. This CDR3 spans 14 amino acids. CDR3 loop: CASSLDRGDYEQYF. CDR3 bases: TGTGCCAGCAGCCTTGACAGGGGTGACTACGAGCAGTACTTC.

The gene calls are TRBV15 and TRBJ1-2; no definite D call. V lost 5 bases to trimming and J lost 2 bases, with 18 bases between them. CDR3 size: 16 residues. CDR1 and CDR2 (germline): LNHNV, YYDKDF (reference sequence). The CDR3, as DNA: TGTGCCACCAGCTTCCCCCCGGGAACAGTAAACTATGGCTACACCTTC. Its protein product is CATSFPPGTVNYGYTF.

The CDR3: CASSMWGLYNEQFF. CDR3 bases: TGTGCCAGTAGTATGTGGGGGCTTTACAATGAGCAGTTCTTC. The rearrangement links TRBV19 to TRBJ2-1, with a possible D match to TRBD1 (6 bases). Germline CDR1 and CDR2: LNHDA and SQIVND (reference sequence). The V end lost 3 bases, the J end lost 4 bases, and 10 bases lay between the germline ends. The CDR3 totals 14 residues.

The rearrangement uses TRBV27 and TRBJ1-1; D ambiguous. This CDR3 comprises 14 residues. Trimming took off 2 bases at V and 2 bases at J, with 9 bases between the two ends. Germline lookup yields CDR1 MNHEY and CDR2 SMNVEV (reference sequence). The DNA for the CDR3 is TGTGCCAGCAGTTTAGGACGGACTAACACTGAAGCTTTCTTT. Protein: CASSLGRTNTEAFF.

This clone was seen once. This chain joins TRBV5-1 and TRBJ2-3, with 12 bases fitting TRBD2. The length of the CDR3 is 16 residues. The germline CDR1 and CDR2 sequences are SGHRS and YFSETQ. The J segment lost 6 bases and the V segment lost 2 bases, leaving 7 bases of the junction unmatched. CDR3 bases: TGCGCCAGCAGCTTTCGACTAGCGGGGGTGTCGGATACGCAGTATTTT. It encodes CASSFRLAGVSDTQYF.

Of note for this clone: The junction does not match germline at one end; this may be a read error. The gene calls are TRBV7-6 and TRBJ2-7; D is unclear. This CDR3 comprises 15 residues. Germline-derived CDR1 and CDR2 are SGHVS and FNYEAQ. The CDR3 loop reads CASSLGGLGSYEQCF. CDR3 coding DNA: TGTGCCAGCAGCTTAGGAGGTCTAGGCTCCTACGAGCAGTGCTTC. Full variable domain (outside the CDR3, taken from reference TRBV7-6 and TRBJ2-7): GAGVSQSPRYKVTKRGQDVALRCDPISGHVSLYWYRQALGQGPEFLTYFNYEAQQDKSGLPNDRFSAERPEGSISTLTIQRTEQRDSAMYRCASSLGGLGSYEQCFGPGTRLTVT.

Here the CDR3 reads CASSSWVWGDMMDGSDTQYF. The CDR3 DNA follows: TGTGCCAGCAGTTCCTGGGTGTGGGGTGACATGATGGATGGTTCAGATACGCAGTATTTT. The rearrangement links TRBV27 to TRBJ2-3; D is undetermined. V was trimmed by 4 bases and J by 4 bases, leaving 30 bases between them. The CDR3 totals 20 residues. The germline gives CDR1 MNHEY, CDR2 SMNVEV (reference sequence).

The CDR3 is CATAMTGAANTGELFF. CDR3 nucleotides: TGTGCCACCGCGATGACGGGGGCCGCGAACACCGGGGAGCTGTTTTTT. The genes are TRBV10-3 and TRBJ2-2; D tentatively fits TRBD1 or TRBD2 (6 bases each). The V gene's germline CDR1 is ENHRY and CDR2 SYGVKD. Between the trimmed V and J ends, which lost 10 bases and 0 bases, there was a span of 18 bases. The CDR3 contains 16 residues.

This chain joins TRBV5-1 and TRBJ2-7; D is possibly TRBD2 (6 bases). The V gene lost 2 bases and the J gene lost 7 bases, with 16 bases spanning the gap. In germline, CDR1 is SGHRS, CDR2 YFSETQ. This CDR3 region has 14 residues. This chain's CDR3 is CASSFGGDLREQYF. The CDR3 region has the DNA TGCGCCAGCAGCTTTGGAGGGGATCTACGGGAGCAGTACTTC. Full variable domain (remainder filled in from reference TRBV5-1 and TRBJ2-7): KAGVTQTPRYLIKTRGQQVTLSCSPISGHRSVSWYQQTPGQGLQFLFEYFSETQRNKGNFPGRFSGRQFSNSRSEMNVSTLELGDSALYLCASSFGGDLREQYFGPGTRLTVT.

The chain links TRBV9 to TRBJ1-5; D is unclear. Trimming left V 1 base short and J 6 bases short, with 8 bases between. CDR1 and CDR2 from the germline V gene are SGDLS and YYNGEE. This CDR3 region has 13 residues. The CDR3 loop reads CASSVSSGQPQHF. CDR3 nucleotide sequence: TGTGCCAGCAGCGTAAGTAGCGGTCAGCCCCAGCATTTT. Full variable domain (rest looked up from reference TRBV9 and TRBJ1-5): DSGVTQTPKHLITATGQRVTLRCSPRSGDLSVYWYQQSLDQGLQFLIQYYNGEERAKGNILERFSAQQFPDLHSELNLSSLELGDSALYFCASSVSSGQPQHFGDGTRLSIL.

The chain is built from TRBV11-2 and TRBJ1-1; TRBD1 might be the D (5 bases). Germline V gives CDR1 SGHAT, CDR2 FQNNGV. The CDR3 loop spans 15 amino acids. V was cut by 4 bases and J by 5 bases, with 17 bases left in between. The CDR3 reads CASSSSGTGRTEAFF. Here the CDR3 DNA reads TGTGCCAGCAGCTCATCAGGGACCGGCAGAACTGAAGCTTTCTTT.

The chain recombines TRBV10-3 with TRBJ2-7; 11 nucleotides align to TRBD2. Unmatched junction bases numbered 18, after V lost 10 bases and J lost 1 base. Germline CDR1 ENHRY, CDR2 SYGVKD. This CDR3 region has 18 residues. The CDR3 reads CASTPNVFSGGGSYEQYF. The CDR3 DNA reads as TGTGCCAGCACTCCGAATGTCTTTAGCGGGGGGGGATCCTACGAGCAGTACTTC.

This clone was counted only a few times. This chain joins TRBV9 and TRBJ2-5; a possible D gene is TRBD2 (6 bases). CDR3 length: 14 residues. The V gene lost 1 base and the J gene lost 1 base, with 8 bases spanning the gap. In germline, CDR1 is SGDLS, CDR2 YYNGEE. The CDR3 nucleotides are TGTGCCAGCAGCGTATCGGGGGTCCAAGAGACCCAGTACTTC. Protein product: CASSVSGVQETQYF.

In regard to this clone: The same CDR3 also results from other DNA sequences found in this sample. The chain joins TRBV7-9 to TRBJ2-7; 8 positions agree with TRBD1. This CDR3 spans 14 amino acids. The J segment lost 2 bases and the V segment lost 5 bases, leaving 5 bases of the junction unmatched. Looked up from germline, CDR1 is SEHNR and CDR2 is FQNEAQ (reference sequence). The chain's CDR3 is CASSPRDRTYEQYF. The CDR3 region has the DNA TGTGCCAGCAGCCCGCGGGACAGGACCTACGAGCAGTACTTC.

The table lists this clone with a count of one. The chain has TRBV27 and TRBJ2-7, with 11 bases fitting TRBD2. The V segment lost 6 bases and the J segment 2 bases; nucleotides outside the gene matches: 6. Germline CDR1 and CDR2: MNHEY and SMNVEV (reference sequence). The CDR3 is 15 amino acids. In DNA form, the CDR3 reads TGTGCCAGCAGCACCGGGACTAGCGGAACCTACGAGCAGTACTTC. This encodes CASSTGTSGTYEQYF.

This clone was counted once. This CDR3 is CASGLNWDITSMNTEAFF. CDR3 nucleotides: TGTGCTAGTGGTTTGAATTGGGACATAACCTCGATGAACACTGAAGCTTTCTTT. The gene calls are TRBV12-5 and TRBJ1-1, with D possibly matching TRBD1 (6 bases). Germline V gene data show CDR1 as LGHNT and CDR2 as FRNRAP. The CDR3 has 18 residues. Trimming pared 2 bases from V and 0 bases from J, leaving 19 bases between.

The chain uses TRBV5-6 and TRBJ1-5; TRBD1 matches at 11 bases. The CDR3 extends over 14 amino acids. Germline loops: CDR1 SGHDT, CDR2 YYEEEE. V shed 4 bases and J 9 bases; nucleotides not matched to a gene: 6. CDR3 DNA sequence: TGTGCCAGCAGCGACGGACAGGGGGCGAGGCCCCAGCATTTT. Amino acid sequence: CASSDGQGARPQHF.

The rearrangement links TRBV7-9 to TRBJ2-2; D not certain. CDR3 length equals 17 residues. V lost 7 bases, J lost 0 bases, and 18 bases lay in between. Germline V gene data show CDR1 as SEHNR and CDR2 as FQNEAQ (reference sequence). The DNA of the CDR3 is TGTGCCAGCACCCCTCTTGGGGATAGCCCGAACACCGGGGAGCTGTTTTTT. This codes for CASTPLGDSPNTGELFF. The variable domain in full, completed from reference TRBV7-9 and TRBJ2-2, reads DTGVSQNPRHKITKRGQNVTFRCDPISEHNRLYWYRQTLGQGPEFLTYFQNEAQLEKSRLLSDRFSAERPKGSFSTLEIQRTEQGDSAMYLCASTPLGDSPNTGELFFGEGSRLTVL.